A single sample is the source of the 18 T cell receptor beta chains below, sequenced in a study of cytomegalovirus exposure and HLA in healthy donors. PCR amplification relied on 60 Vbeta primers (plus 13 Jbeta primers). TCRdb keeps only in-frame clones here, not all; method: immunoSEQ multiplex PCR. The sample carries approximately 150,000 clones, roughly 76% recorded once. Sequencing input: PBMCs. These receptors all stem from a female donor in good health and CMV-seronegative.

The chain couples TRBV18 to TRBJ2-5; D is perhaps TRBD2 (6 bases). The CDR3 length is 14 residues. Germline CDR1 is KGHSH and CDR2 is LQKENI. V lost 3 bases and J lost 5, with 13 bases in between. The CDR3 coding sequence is TGTGCCAGCTCACCCTCTGGAGGGAAGGAGACCCAGTACTTC. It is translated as CASSPSGGKETQYF.

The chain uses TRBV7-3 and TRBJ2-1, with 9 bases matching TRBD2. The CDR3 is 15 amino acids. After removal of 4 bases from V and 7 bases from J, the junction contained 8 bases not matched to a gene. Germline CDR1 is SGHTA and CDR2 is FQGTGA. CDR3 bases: TGTGCCAGCAGCTCGGCGGGAGGGCTTGAAAATGAGCAGTTCTTC. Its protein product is CASSSAGGLENEQFF.

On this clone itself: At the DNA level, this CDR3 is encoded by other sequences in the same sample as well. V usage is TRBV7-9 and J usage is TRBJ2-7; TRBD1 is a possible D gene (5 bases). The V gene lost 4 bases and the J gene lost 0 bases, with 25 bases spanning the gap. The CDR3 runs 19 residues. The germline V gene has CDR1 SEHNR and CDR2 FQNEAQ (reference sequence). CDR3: CASSSGFRVLDSSSYEQYF. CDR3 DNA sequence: TGTGCCAGCAGCTCAGGATTTAGGGTGCTTGACAGTAGCTCCTACGAGCAGTACTTC.

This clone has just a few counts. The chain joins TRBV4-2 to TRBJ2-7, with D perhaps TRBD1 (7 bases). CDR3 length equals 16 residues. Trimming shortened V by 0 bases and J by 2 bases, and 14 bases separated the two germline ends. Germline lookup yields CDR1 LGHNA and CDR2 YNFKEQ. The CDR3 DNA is TGTGCCAGCAGCCAAGATCAGGGGGGTGGGACCTACGAGCAGTACTTC. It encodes CASSQDQGGGTYEQYF.

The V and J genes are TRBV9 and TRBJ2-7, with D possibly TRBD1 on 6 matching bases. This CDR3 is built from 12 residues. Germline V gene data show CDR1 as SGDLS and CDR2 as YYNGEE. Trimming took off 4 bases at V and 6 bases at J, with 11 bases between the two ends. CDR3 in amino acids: CASSPQGREQYF. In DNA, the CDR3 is TGTGCCAGCAGCCCTCAGGGGCGCGAGCAGTACTTC.

The CDR3 sequence: CASARELAAEQFF. The CDR3 DNA is TGTGCCAGCGCGAGGGAGCTCGCGGCTGAGCAGTTCTTC. This chain links TRBV9 with TRBJ2-1, with a tentative D call TRBD2 (5 bases). CDR1 and CDR2 from the germline V gene are SGDLS and YYNGEE. There are 13 residues in the CDR3. V was clipped by 7 bases and J by 9 bases, with 17 bases between them. The complete variable domain, with remaining parts taken from reference TRBV9 and TRBJ2-1, reads DSGVTQTPKHLITATGQRVTLRCSPRSGDLSVYWYQQSLDQGLQFLIQYYNGEERAKGNILERFSAQQFPDLHSELNLSSLELGDSALYFCASARELAAEQFFGPGTRLTVL.

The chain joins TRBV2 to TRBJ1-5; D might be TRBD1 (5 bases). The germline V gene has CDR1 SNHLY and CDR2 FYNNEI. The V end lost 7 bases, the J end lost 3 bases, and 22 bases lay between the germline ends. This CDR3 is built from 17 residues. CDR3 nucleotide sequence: TGTGCCAGCACCCCCCTTTCAGGGTTTCGAGACAATCAGCCCCAGCATTTT. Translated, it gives CASTPLSGFRDNQPQHF.

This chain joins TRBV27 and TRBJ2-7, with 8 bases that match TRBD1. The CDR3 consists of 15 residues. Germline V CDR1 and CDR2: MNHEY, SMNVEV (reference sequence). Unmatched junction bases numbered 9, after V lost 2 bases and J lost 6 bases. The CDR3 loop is CASSLTPDRGGEQYF. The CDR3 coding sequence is TGTGCCAGCAGTTTAACCCCCGACAGGGGTGGCGAGCAGTACTTC.

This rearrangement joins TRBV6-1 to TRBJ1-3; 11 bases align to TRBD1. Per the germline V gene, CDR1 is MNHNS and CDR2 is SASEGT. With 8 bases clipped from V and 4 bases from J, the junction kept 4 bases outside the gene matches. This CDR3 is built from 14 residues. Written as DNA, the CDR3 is TGTGCCAGCGGACAGGGGGCAAAAGGAAACACCATATATTTT. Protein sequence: CASGQGAKGNTIYF.

The CDR3 DNA reads as TGTGCCAGCAGCTTACCCGGGACAGGCAACTATAATTCACCCCTCCACTTT. Its protein is CASSLPGTGNYNSPLHF. The V gene is TRBV11-2, the J gene TRBJ1-6; 8 bases align to TRBD1. V dropped 2 bases and J dropped 3; count of bases not matched to a gene: 6. Germline lookup yields CDR1 SGHAT and CDR2 FQNNGV. CDR3 length equals 17 residues.

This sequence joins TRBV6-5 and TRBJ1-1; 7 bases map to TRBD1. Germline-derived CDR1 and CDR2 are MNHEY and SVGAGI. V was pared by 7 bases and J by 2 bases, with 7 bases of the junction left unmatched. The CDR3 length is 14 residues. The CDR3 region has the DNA TGTGCCAGCACGCGACGACAGGGTAACACTGAAGCTTTCTTT. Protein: CASTRRQGNTEAFF.

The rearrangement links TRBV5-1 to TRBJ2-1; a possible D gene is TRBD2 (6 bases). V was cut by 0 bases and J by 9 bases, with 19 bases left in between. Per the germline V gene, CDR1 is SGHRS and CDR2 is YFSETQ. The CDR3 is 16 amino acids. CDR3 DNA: TGCGCCAGCAGCTTGGACGGGGGACCCTTGGCTGGTGAGCAGTTCTTC. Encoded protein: CASSLDGGPLAGEQFF.

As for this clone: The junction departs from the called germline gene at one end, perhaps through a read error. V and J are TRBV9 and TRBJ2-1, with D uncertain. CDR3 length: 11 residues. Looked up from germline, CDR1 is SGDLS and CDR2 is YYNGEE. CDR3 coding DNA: TGTGCCAGCAGCGATATTGGTGGCCAGATCTTC. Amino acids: CASSDIGGQIF.

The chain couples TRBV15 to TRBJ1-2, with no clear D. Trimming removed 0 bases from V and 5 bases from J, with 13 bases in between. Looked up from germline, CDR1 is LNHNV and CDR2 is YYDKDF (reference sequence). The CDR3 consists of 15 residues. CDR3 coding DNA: TGTGCCACCAGCAGAGATCTATATACAGCTTATGGCTACACCTTC. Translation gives CATSRDLYTAYGYTF.

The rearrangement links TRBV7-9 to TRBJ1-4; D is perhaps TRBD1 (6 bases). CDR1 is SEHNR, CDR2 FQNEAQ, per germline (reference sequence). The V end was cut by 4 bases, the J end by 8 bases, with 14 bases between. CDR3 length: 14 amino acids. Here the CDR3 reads CASSYVTGREKLFF. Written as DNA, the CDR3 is TGTGCCAGCAGCTATGTAACAGGGCGCGAAAAACTGTTTTTT.

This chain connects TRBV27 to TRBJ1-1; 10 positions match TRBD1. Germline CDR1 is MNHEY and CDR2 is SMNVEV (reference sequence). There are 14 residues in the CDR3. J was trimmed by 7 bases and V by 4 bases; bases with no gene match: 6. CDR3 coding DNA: TGTGCCAGCAGTTCGCAAGGACAGGGGGTTGAAGCTTTCTTT. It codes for CASSSQGQGVEAFF.

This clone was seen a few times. CDR3 sequence reads: CASRSQGKLTDTQYF. The CDR3 DNA follows: TGTGCCAGCAGGTCACAGGGGAAACTAACAGATACGCAGTATTTT. V and J are TRBV6-5 and TRBJ2-3; 7 bases are a match to TRBD1. CDR1 and CDR2 (germline): MNHEY, SVGAGI. Germline trimming cut 6 bases from V and 3 bases from J; bases unmatched to any gene: 9. The CDR3 has 15 residues.

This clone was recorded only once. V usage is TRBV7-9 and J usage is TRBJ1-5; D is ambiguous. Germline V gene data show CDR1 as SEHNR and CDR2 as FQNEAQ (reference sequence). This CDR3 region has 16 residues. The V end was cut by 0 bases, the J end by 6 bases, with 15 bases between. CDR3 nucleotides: TGTGCCAGCAGCTTAGCACCCGGGGATAAAAGTCAGCCCCAGCATTTT. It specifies CASSLAPGDKSQPQHF.